The 2 T cell receptor beta chains below come from one sample, sequenced in a study of blood T cell repertoires in COVID-19. This table comes from immunoSEQ multiplex PCR, and its TCRdb copy is limited to in-frame clones, with some not included. The table records 200,000 to 300,000 clones, over 75% of them present only once. The sequenced sample was peripheral blood. These receptor sequences come from a human donor in a cohort sampled during active COVID-19.

The chain combines TRBV5-5 with TRBJ2-3; TRBD2 agrees at 8 bases. The V gene end was trimmed by 5 bases and the J gene end by 3 bases; junction bases not matched to a gene: 14. There are 17 residues in the CDR3. Per the germline V gene, CDR1 is SGHKS and CDR2 is YYEKEE (reference sequence). The CDR3 nucleotides read TGTGCCAGCAGACCTAGGACCGGGGGGGCACGGACAGATACGCAGTATTTT. Translating gives CASRPRTGGARTDTQYF.

The chain has TRBV25-1 and TRBJ2-5; possibly TRBD2 for D (7 bases). CDR1 is MGHDK and CDR2 is SYGVNS in the germline V gene. The CDR3 totals 16 residues. V was shortened by 1 base and J by 0 bases, with 12 bases between the two germline ends. In DNA form, the CDR3 reads TGTGCCAGCAGTGAATTAGGGGGGGCCTACCAAGAGACCCAGTACTTC. Translated: CASSELGGAYQETQYF.